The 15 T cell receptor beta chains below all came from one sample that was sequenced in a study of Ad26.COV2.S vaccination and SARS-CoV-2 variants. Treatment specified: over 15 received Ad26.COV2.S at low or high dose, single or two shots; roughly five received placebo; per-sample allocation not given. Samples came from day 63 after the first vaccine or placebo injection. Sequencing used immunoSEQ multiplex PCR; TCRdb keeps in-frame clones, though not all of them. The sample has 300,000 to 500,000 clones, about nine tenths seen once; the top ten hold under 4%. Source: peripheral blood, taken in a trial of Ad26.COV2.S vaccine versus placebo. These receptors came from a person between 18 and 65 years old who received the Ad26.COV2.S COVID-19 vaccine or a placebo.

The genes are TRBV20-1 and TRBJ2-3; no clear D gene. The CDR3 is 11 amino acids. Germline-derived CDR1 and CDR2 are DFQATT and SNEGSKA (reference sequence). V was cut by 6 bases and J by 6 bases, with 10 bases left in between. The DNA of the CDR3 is TGCAGTGCCCTGGCACGGGATACGCAGTATTTT. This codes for CSALARDTQYF.

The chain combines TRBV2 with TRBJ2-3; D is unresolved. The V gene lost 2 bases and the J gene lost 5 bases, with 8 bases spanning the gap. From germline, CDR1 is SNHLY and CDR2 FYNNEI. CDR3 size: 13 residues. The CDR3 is CASSELPRDTQYF. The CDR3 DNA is TGTGCCAGCAGTGAACTCCCCAGAGATACGCAGTATTTT.

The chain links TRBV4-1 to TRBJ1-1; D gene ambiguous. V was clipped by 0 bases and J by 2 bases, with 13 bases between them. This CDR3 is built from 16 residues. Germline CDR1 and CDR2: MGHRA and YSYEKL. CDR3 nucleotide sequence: TGCGCCAGCAGCCAAGAAGAAGGCGGACTTAACACTGAAGCTTTCTTT. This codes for CASSQEEGGLNTEAFF.

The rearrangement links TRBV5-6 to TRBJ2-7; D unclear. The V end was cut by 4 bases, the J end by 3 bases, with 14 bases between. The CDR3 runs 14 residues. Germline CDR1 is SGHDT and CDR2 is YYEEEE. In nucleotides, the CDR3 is TGTGCCAGCAGCCGGCTCGGCGGAAACTACGAGCAGTACTTC. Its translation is CASSRLGGNYEQYF.

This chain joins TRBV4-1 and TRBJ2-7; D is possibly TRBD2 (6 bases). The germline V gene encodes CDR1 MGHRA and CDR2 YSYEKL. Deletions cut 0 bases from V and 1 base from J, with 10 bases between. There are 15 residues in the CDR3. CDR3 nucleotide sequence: TGCGCCAGCAGCCAAGAGCCGGGGACTTCCTACGAGCAGTACTTC. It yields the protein CASSQEPGTSYEQYF.

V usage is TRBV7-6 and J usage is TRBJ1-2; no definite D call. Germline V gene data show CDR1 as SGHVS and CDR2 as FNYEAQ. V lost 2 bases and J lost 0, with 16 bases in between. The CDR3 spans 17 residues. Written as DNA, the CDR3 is TGTGCCAGCAGCTTATTGGCTCCCGGGGTAGCTAACTATGGCTACACCTTC. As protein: CASSLLAPGVANYGYTF.

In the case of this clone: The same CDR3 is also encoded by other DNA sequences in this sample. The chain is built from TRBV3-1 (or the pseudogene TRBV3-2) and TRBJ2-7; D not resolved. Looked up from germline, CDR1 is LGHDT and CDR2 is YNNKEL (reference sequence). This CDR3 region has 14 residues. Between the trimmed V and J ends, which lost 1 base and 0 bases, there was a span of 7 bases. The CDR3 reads CASSQGPSSYEQYF. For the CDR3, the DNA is TGTGCCAGCAGCCAAGGACCAAGCTCCTACGAGCAGTACTTC.

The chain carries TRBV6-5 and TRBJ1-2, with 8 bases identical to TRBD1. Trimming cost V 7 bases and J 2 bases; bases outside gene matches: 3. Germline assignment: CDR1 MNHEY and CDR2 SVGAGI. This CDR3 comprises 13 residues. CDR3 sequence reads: CASMRQGNYGYTF. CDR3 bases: TGTGCCAGCATGAGACAGGGGAACTATGGCTACACCTTC.

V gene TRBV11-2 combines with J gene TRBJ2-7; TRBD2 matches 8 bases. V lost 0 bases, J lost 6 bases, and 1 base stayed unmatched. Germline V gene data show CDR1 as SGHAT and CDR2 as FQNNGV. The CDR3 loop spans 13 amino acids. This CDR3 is CASSLETSAEQYF. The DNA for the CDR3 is TGTGCCAGCAGCTTAGAGACTAGCGCCGAGCAGTACTTC.

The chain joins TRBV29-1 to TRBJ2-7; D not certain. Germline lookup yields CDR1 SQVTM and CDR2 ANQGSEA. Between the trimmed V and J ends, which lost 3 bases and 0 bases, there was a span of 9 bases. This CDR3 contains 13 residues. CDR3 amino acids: CSVDDGSSYEQYF. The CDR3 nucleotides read TGCAGCGTTGACGATGGCAGCTCCTACGAGCAGTACTTC.

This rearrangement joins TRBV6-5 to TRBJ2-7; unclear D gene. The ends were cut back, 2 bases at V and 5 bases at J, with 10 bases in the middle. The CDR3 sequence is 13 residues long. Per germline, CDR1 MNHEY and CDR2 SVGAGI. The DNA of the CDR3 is TGTGCCAGCAGTTACGACGCAGGTAACGAGCAGTACTTC. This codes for CASSYDAGNEQYF.

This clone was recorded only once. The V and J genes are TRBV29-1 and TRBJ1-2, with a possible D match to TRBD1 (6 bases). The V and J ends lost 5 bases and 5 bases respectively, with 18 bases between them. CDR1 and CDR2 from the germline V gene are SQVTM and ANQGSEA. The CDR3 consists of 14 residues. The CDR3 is CSVMLRGGEYGYTF. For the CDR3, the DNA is TGCAGCGTTATGCTAAGGGGGGGTGAATATGGCTACACCTTC.

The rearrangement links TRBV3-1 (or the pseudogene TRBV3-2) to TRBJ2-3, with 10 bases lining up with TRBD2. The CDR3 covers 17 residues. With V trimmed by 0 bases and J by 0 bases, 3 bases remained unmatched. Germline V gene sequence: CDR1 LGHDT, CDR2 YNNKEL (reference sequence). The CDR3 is CASSQDLLAGSTDTQYF. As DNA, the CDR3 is TGTGCCAGCAGCCAAGACCTACTAGCGGGGAGCACAGATACGCAGTATTTT.

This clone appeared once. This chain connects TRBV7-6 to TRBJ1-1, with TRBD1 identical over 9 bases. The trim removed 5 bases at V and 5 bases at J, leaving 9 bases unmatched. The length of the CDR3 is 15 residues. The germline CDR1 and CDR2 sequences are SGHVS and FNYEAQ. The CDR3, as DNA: TGTGCCAGCAGCGCACCGGGACAGGGAAGGACTGAAGCTTTCTTT. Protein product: CASSAPGQGRTEAFF. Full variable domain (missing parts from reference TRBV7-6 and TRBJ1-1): GAGVSQSPRYKVTKRGQDVALRCDPISGHVSLYWYRQALGQGPEFLTYFNYEAQQDKSGLPNDRFSAERPEGSISTLTIQRTEQRDSAMYRCASSAPGQGRTEAFFGQGTRLTVV.

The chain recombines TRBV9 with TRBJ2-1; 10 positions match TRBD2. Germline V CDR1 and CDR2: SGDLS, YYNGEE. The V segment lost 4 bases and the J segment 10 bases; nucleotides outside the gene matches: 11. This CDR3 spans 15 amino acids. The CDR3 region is CASSPRIAGGGEQFF. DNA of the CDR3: TGTGCCAGCAGCCCCCGAATAGCGGGGGGAGGGGAGCAGTTCTTC. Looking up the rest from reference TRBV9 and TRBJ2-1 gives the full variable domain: DSGVTQTPKHLITATGQRVTLRCSPRSGDLSVYWYQQSLDQGLQFLIQYYNGEERAKGNILERFSAQQFPDLHSELNLSSLELGDSALYFCASSPRIAGGGEQFFGPGTRLTVL.